This entry is about one T cell receptor (beta chain). The entry originates in a study of blood T cell repertoires in COVID-19. Germline V gene sequence: CDR1 SNHLY, CDR2 FYNNEI. V lost 7 bases to trimming and J lost 8 bases; unmatched junction nucleotides: 8. The CDR3 is made up of 14 amino acids. Method: immunoSEQ multiplex PCR; TCRdb's copy keeps in-frame clones and lacks some. This sample yields around 130,000 clones, of which about four fifths are seen a single time; nearly 3.5% belongs to the top ten. The genes are TRBV2 and TRBJ1-4; 9 nucleotides line up with TRBD1. The source material was PBMCs or T cells enriched from blood (not recorded which). This receptor was identified in a woman in her forties or fifties with acute COVID-19. CDR3 region: CASTGTGRLEKLFF. The CDR3 region has the DNA TGTGCCAGCACCGGGACAGGGAGGCTCGAAAAACTGTTTTTT.